Listed here are 18 T cell receptor beta chains from one sample, sequenced in a study of T cells in women clearing cervical HPV infection (dated by TCRdb to 2016 to 2019). Libraries were built with the immunoSEQ multiplex PCR assay. TCRdb's version of the immuneACCESS table is confined to in-frame rearrangements and falls short of the full clone set. An unresolved V gene accounts for under half of the shortfall where checked; the remainder is of unknown origin. The sample's own table lists 29,000 or so clones. The ten biggest clones cover roughly 2.8% of the sample. The sample consisted of blood buffy coat. All receptors come from a woman between 18 and 70 years old with a cervical HPV16 infection that either progressed to CIN3+ or cleared (not recorded which).

Of note for this clone: Coverage ceases 3 residues before the CDR3 finishes, and the germline J gene fills in the end. V and J are TRBV5-1 and TRBJ1-1, with 10 bases identical to TRBD1. Germline V gene sequence: CDR1 SGHRS, CDR2 YFSETQ. This CDR3 comprises 13 residues. The CDR3 is CASSGGTGAEAFF. CDR3 DNA, as far as it was read: TGCGCCAGCAGCGGGGGGACAGGGGCAGAA.

About this clone itself: The read stops 3 residues short of the end of the CDR3; the missing end is completed from the germline J gene. The rearrangement uses TRBV18 and TRBJ2-6; 12 nucleotides align to TRBD1. Trimming at V came to 2 bases and at J to 2 bases, leaving 1 base not matched to a gene. This CDR3 has 17 residues. Looked up from germline, CDR1 is KGHSH and CDR2 is LQKENI. The CDR3 is CASSPGTGGAGANVLTF. CDR3 DNA (partial): TGTGCCAGCTCACCAGGGACAGGGGGCGCTGGGGCCAACGTC.

Remarks on this clone: The CDR3 end falls 3 residues outside the read, so it is completed with the germline J gene. The chain is built from TRBV19 and TRBJ2-1; weak D call: TRBD1 (5 bases). Germline V gene data show CDR1 as LNHDA and CDR2 as SQIVND (reference sequence). CDR3 length: 15 amino acids. V was trimmed by 2 bases and J by 2 bases, leaving 10 bases between them. CDR3 DNA (partial): TGTGCCAGTAGTATAAACAGGAGACCCTACAATGAG. Translating it yields CASSINRRPYNE. The entire CDR3 sequence reads CASSINRRPYNEQFF.

Regarding this clone: Sequencing ends 3 residues short of the CDR3 end; the germline J gene provides the rest. This chain uses TRBV20-1 with TRBJ1-3; D gene ambiguous. The V gene's germline CDR1 is DFQATT and CDR2 SNEGSKA (reference sequence). V was clipped by 3 bases and J by 4 bases, with 10 bases between them. The CDR3 extends over 13 amino acids. The sequenced part of the CDR3 DNA is TGCAGTGCTAGTGATTCGACAGGAAACACC. Its translation: CSASDSTGNT. In full, the CDR3 is CSASDSTGNTIYF.

As concerns this clone: Coverage ceases 3 residues before the CDR3 finishes, and the germline J gene fills in the end. The chain has TRBV20-1 and TRBJ2-7; 9 bases are a match to TRBD1. The CDR3 extends over 14 amino acids. Germline trimming cut 5 bases from V and 0 bases from J; bases unmatched to any gene: 5. Germline V gene sequence: CDR1 DFQATT, CDR2 SNEGSKA (reference sequence). The CDR3 DNA, read in part, is TGCAGTGCTGGGGACAGGGCCCTCTCCTACGAG. This codes for CSAGDRALSYE. The CDR3 in full is CSAGDRALSYEQYF.

Worth noting for this clone: The missing CDR3 end, 3 residues past where the read stops, is filled in from the germline J gene. The chain links TRBV12-3 or TRBV12-4 to TRBJ1-4; D is unresolved. The CDR3 runs to 14 residues. The V and J ends lost 6 bases and 7 bases respectively, with 15 bases between them. Partial CDR3 DNA: TGTGCCAGCAGAATCGGGGATTGGGGTGAAAAA. It specifies CASRIGDWGEK. From start to end, the CDR3 is CASRIGDWGEKLFF.

The CDR3 bases that were read are TGCAGCGTTGACCACAGGGGACCCTACAATGAG. It codes for CSVDHRGPYNE. The full CDR3 reads CSVDHRGPYNEQFF. This sequence joins TRBV29-1 and TRBJ2-1, with 7 positions matching TRBD1. From the germline J gene comes the end of the CDR3, since the read stops 3 residues before it. The CDR3 consists of 14 residues. Germline-derived CDR1 and CDR2 are SQVTM and ANQGSEA. The V gene end was trimmed by 3 bases and the J gene end by 2 bases; junction bases not matched to a gene: 4.

The CDR3 region is CASSLEAGNSPLHF. CDR3 DNA (partial): TGCGCCAGCAGCTTGGAAGCAGGCAATTCACCC. The J gene is TRBJ1-6, the V gene TRBV5-1; no clear D gene. The read halts 3 residues ahead of the CDR3 end, with the missing end drawn from the germline J gene. The CDR3 has 14 amino acids. The ends were cut back, 0 bases at V and 7 bases at J, with 8 bases in the middle. Per the germline V gene, CDR1 is SGHRS and CDR2 is YFSETQ.

On this clone: The read is 3 residues too short to cover the CDR3 end, so that end is filled in from the germline J gene. The chain joins TRBV5-6 to TRBJ2-2; D uncertain. Germline V gene lookup returns CDR1 SGHDT and CDR2 YYEEEE. CDR3 length equals 13 residues. V gave up 1 base and J gave up 8 bases, with 9 bases separating them. Here the CDR3 reads CASSLSSGGELFF. CDR3 DNA (partial): TGTGCCAGCAGCTTGAGTTCGGGTGGGGAG.

A word on this clone: The CDR3 end falls 3 residues outside the read, so it is completed with the germline J gene. The rearrangement joins TRBV6-1 to TRBJ1-2; the D gene is possibly TRBD1 (6 bases). The CDR3 contains 15 residues. CDR1 is MNHNS and CDR2 is SASEGT in the germline V gene. V gave up 0 bases and J gave up 4 bases, with 12 bases separating them. Incomplete CDR3 DNA: TGTGCCAGCAGTGAAGCGCGGGGGGCTTCCTATGGC. This encodes CASSEARGASYG. The whole CDR3 protein reads CASSEARGASYGYTF.

About this clone itself: The CDR3 end is not reached by the read, which stops 3 residues before it; the germline J gene fills it in. V gene TRBV7-2 combines with J gene TRBJ1-2; TRBD1 matches 7 bases. The CDR3 is 16 residues long. Unmatched junction bases numbered 7, after V lost 0 bases and J lost 3 bases. Germline V CDR1 and CDR2: SGHTA, FQGNSA. CDR3 loop: CASSLARGGDDYGYTF. The sequenced part of the CDR3 DNA is TGTGCCAGCAGCTTAGCGAGAGGGGGCGATGACTATGGC.

As concerns this clone: With the read ending 3 residues before the CDR3 end, the germline J gene is used to fill in that end. The chain employs TRBV6-1 and TRBJ2-1; 8 nucleotides agree with TRBD2. CDR3 length: 15 amino acids. Looked up from germline, CDR1 is MNHNS and CDR2 is SASEGT. V lost 2 bases, J lost 0 bases, and 0 bases stayed unmatched. The DNA read from the CDR3 is TGTGCCAGCAGTGAACTAGCGGGCTCCTACAATGAG. Translation gives CASSELAGSYNE. The full-length CDR3 reads as CASSELAGSYNEQFF.

To note about this clone: Read coverage stops 3 residues before the CDR3 terminus; the germline J gene supplies the remainder. The V and J genes are TRBV19 and TRBJ2-1, with 8 bases identical to TRBD2. The V segment lost 1 base and the J segment 4 bases; nucleotides outside the gene matches: 3. The CDR3 consists of 15 residues. Germline CDR1 reads LNHDA; CDR2 reads SQIVND (reference sequence). CDR3 sequence reads: CASSIGLAIYNEQFF. The covered CDR3 bases are TGTGCCAGTAGTATAGGACTAGCGATATACAATGAG.

For this clone: From the germline J gene comes the end of the CDR3, since the read stops 3 residues before it. V gene TRBV20-1 combines with J gene TRBJ2-5; 11 nucleotides align to TRBD1. This CDR3 is built from 12 residues. The germline V gene encodes CDR1 DFQATT and CDR2 SNEGSKA (reference sequence). V was pared by 5 bases and J by 7 bases, with 3 bases of the junction left unmatched. The CDR3 bases that were read are TGCAGTGCTGGGACAGGGGGGGTGACC. Protein product: CSAGTGGVT. The full CDR3 is CSAGTGGVTQYF.

Details on this clone: From the germline J gene comes the end of the CDR3, since the read stops 3 residues before it. This chain connects TRBV6-1 to TRBJ1-4; tentative D call: TRBD1 (5 bases). V lost 2 bases, J lost 2 bases, and 21 bases lay in between. This CDR3 contains 19 residues. From germline, CDR1 is MNHNS and CDR2 SASEGT. The CDR3 is CASSEWGLRWGRTNEKLFF. Incomplete CDR3 DNA: TGTGCCAGCAGTGAATGGGGCCTAAGATGGGGAAGGACTAATGAAAAA.

Comments on this clone: The CDR3 extends 3 residues past the end of the read, so its final part is completed from the germline J gene. This chain uses TRBV6-2 or TRBV6-3 with TRBJ2-4, with 8 nucleotides matching TRBD2. CDR3 length: 14 residues. The germline CDR1 and CDR2 sequences are MNHEY and SVGEGT. With 4 bases clipped from V and 4 bases from J, the junction kept 3 bases outside the gene matches. CDR3 DNA, as far as it was read: TGTGCCAGCAGTTCACTAGCGGCTAAAAACATT. It specifies CASSSLAAKNI. The whole CDR3 protein reads CASSSLAAKNIQYF.

Concerning this clone: Read coverage stops 3 residues before the CDR3 terminus; the germline J gene supplies the remainder. V and J are TRBV5-1 and TRBJ2-1; 8 bases map to TRBD2. V gave up 0 bases and J gave up 0 bases; unmatched junction bases: 2. The germline CDR1 and CDR2 sequences are SGHRS and YFSETQ. This CDR3 has 16 residues. CDR3 protein: CASSLVAGHSYNEQFF. The covered CDR3 bases are TGCGCCAGCAGCTTGGTAGCGGGGCACTCCTACAATGAG.

As to this clone: The CDR3 end lies 3 residues beyond the end of the read and is filled in from the germline J gene. The chain joins TRBV28 to TRBJ1-2, with a weak D call TRBD1 (6 bases). Germline lookup yields CDR1 MDHEN and CDR2 SYDVKM. The CDR3 is 11 residues long. The CDR3 protein is CASSTGYGYTF. CDR3 bases read: TGTGCCAGCAGTACAGGGTACGGC.